The T cell receptor (beta chain) described here comes from a study of identical twins. Study-wide findings and caveats: Weaker excess twin sharing was observed in beta out-of-frame sequences.

This clonotype was recorded many times. The target antigen is unknown. TCRdb processed the 5' RACE reads anew with MiXCR; each CDR3 protein has one entry. This sample has roughly 350,000 distinct CDR3 sequences, with roughly 12% found just once. The data were also submitted as part of a second study, on yellow fever vaccine responses in identical twins.

This sequence originates from a woman younger than 35 in good health. Sequenced sample: CD8+ T cells sorted from blood.

The CDR3 nucleotides are TGCGCCAGCAGCCCCTCCATGATCTATGGCTACACCTTC. This sequence encodes CASSPSMIYGYTF. The rearrangement uses TRBV5-1 and TRBJ1-2; D gene uncertain. CDR3 length: 13 residues. Germline CDR1 is SGHRS and CDR2 is YFSETQ. Trimming removed 4 bases from V and 4 bases from J, with 11 bases in between.